The rows below give T cell receptor beta chains drawn from one sample of a study of lymphopenia after photon versus proton radiotherapy. Profiling relied on immunoSEQ multiplex PCR, and the TCRdb table lists in-frame clones only, not all of them. Here the sample spans around 20,000 clones, 92% being singletons. The sample was peripheral blood, taken from a patient treated with photon-based radiotherapy. These receptors were collected from a woman in her thirties or forties with cholangiocarcinoma. Both conserved end residues are trimmed from each CDR3.

j_call v_call cdr3_aa
TRBJ1-5 TRBV7-9 ASSTAGGINQPQH
TRBJ2-1 TRBV28 ASNPPPLAGVYNEQF
TRBJ1-5 TRBV27 ASSADRFVNQPQH
TRBJ2-5 TRBV5-4 ASSLASGQETQY
TRBJ2-1 TRBV4-3 ASSQAPTDSSYNEQF
TRBJ1-5 TRBV2 ASRSDRGIQPQH
TRBJ2-2 TRBV6-5 ASSLLAGPKGELF
TRBJ2-1 TRBV25-1 ASRNRGRGNEQF
TRBJ1-3 TRBV18 ASSPKGAPGNTIY
TRBJ2-3 TRBV4-1 ASSPRLVLRDTQY
TRBJ1-1 TRBV25-1 ASKPTGGAEAF
TRBJ1-1 TRBV5-1 ASSLSTGNTEAF
TRBJ2-7 TRBV19 ASSIQGGDEQY
- TRBV28 ASSLPGTTYEQY
TRBJ1-1 TRBV9 ASSVEGREDTEAF
TRBJ2-3 TRBV7-3 ASSLFEGADTQY
TRBJ2-7 TRBV10-2 ASRTSGGQTYEQY
TRBJ2-1 TRBV28 ASSSGLAGAYNEQF
TRBJ2-1 TRBV6-1 ASSEATGLGEQF
TRBJ2-1 TRBV4-1 ASSQLDLFSYNEQF
TRBJ2-5 TRBV27 ASSLPYGETQY
TRBJ2-3 TRBV27 ASSFRTSGNADTQY
TRBJ2-3 TRBV18 ASSPAPSGGSSTDTQY
TRBJ1-4 TRBV6-5 ASSWAGGGNEKLF
TRBJ1-6 TRBV13 ASGLGGGDNSPLH
TRBJ1-1 TRBV7-2 ASSIFAGTINTEAF
TRBJ2-1 TRBV6-5 ASSYRKVGTLQF
TRBJ2-2 TRBV6-5 ASSSDRGRAGELF
TRBJ1-1 TRBV16 ASSQSQREAF
TRBJ1-6 TRBV27 ASSGSGNPLH
TRBJ2-1 TRBV4-3 ASSHAYRGSYNEQF
TRBJ1-5 TRBV5-4 ASTPGPLDQPQH
TRBJ2-3 TRBV30 AWSLSRDISTDTQY
TRBJ1-6 TRBV28 ASSSPPSPLH
TRBJ2-5 TRBV15 ATTGHGGDTETQY
TRBJ1-1 TRBV5-1 ASSLDGVTEAF
TRBJ1-2 TRBV6-6 ASSTSGDYGYT
TRBJ2-2 TRBV28 ASSPHWTGTNTGELF
TRBJ1-1 TRBV5-1 ASSLSTGNTEAF
TRBJ2-2 TRBV28 ASSLTRNTGELF
TRBJ2-2 TRBV9 ASSVSSGGSFTGELF
TRBJ1-4 TRBV5-5 AGSLEHFEKLF
TRBJ2-5 TRBV6-4 ASSETGGGSAETQY
TRBJ1-5 TRBV27 ASSPSGPNQPQH
TRBJ2-7 TRBV30 AGGTSGGTYEQY
TRBJ1-5 TRBV5-6 ASSLATGGDNQPQH
TRBJ1-1 TRBV28 ASSLGRLNTEAF